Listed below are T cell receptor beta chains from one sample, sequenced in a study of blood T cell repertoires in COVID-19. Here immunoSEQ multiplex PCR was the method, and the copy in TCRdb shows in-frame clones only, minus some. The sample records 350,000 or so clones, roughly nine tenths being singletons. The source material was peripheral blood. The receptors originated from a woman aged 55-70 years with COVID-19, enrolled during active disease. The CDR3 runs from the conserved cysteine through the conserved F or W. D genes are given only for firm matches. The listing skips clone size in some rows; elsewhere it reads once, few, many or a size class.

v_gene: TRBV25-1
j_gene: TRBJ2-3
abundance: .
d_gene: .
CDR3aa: CASSEWRGGTDTQYF
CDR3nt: TGTGCCAGCAGTGAATGGCGGGGTGGCACAGATACGCAGTATTTT

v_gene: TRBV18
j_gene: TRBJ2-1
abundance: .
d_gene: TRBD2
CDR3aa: CASSPLPGGDNEQFF
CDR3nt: TGTGCCAGCTCACCTCTCCCTGGGGGGGACAATGAGCAGTTCTTC

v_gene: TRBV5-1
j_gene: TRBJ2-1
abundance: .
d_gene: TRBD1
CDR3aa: CASSPPGTGNNEQFF
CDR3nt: TGCGCCAGCAGCCCCCCCGGGACAGGTAACAATGAGCAGTTCTTC

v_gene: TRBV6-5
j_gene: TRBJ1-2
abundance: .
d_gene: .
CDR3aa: CASSYSDGGGYTF
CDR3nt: TGTGCCAGCAGTTACTCCGACGGAGGGGGCTACACCTTC

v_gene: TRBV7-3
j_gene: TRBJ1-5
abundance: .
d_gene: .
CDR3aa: CASSSTPNQPQHF
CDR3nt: TGTGCCAGCAGCTCTACCCCTAATCAGCCCCAGCATTTT

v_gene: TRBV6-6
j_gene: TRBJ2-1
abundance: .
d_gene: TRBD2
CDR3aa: CASSLAGGPGLSYNEQFF
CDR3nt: TGTGCCAGCAGTCTAGCGGGGGGGCCCGGGTTGTCCTACAATGAGCAGTTCTTC

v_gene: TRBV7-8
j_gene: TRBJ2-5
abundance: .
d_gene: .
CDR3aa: CASSLNGPGDQETQYF
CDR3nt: TGTGCCAGCAGCTTAAACGGCCCAGGGGACCAAGAGACCCAGTACTTC

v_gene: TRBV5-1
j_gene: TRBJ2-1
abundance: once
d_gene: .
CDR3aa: CASSGGTALSYNEQFF
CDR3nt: TGCGCCAGCAGCGGGGGGACAGCCCTCTCCTACAATGAGCAGTTCTTC

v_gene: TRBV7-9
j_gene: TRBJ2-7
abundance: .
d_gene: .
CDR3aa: CASSLAGEAREQYF
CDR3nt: TGTGCCAGCAGCCTTGCTGGTGAGGCGCGGGAGCAGTACTTC

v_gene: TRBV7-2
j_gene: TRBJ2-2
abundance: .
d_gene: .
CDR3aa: CASSPQPRAGTGELFF
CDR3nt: TGTGCCAGCAGCCCTCAACCCAGGGCAGGCACCGGGGAGCTGTTTTTT

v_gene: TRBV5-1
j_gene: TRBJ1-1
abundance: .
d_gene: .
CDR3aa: CASSPAPGRVSLTEAFF
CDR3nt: TGCGCCAGCAGCCCGGCCCCGGGCAGGGTGAGTCTCACTGAAGCTTTCTTT

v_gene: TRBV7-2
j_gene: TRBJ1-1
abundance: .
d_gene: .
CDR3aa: CASSLVGGGEAFF
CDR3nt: TGTGCCAGCAGCTTAGTTGGGGGAGGGGAAGCTTTCTTT

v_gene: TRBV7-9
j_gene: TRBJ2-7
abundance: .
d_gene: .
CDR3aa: CASSLRRVATENYEQYF
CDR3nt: TGTGCCAGCAGCTTAAGACGGGTGGCGACAGAAAACTACGAGCAGTACTTC

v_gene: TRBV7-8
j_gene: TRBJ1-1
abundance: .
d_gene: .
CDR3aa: CASSSGTNTEAFF
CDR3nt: TGTGCCAGCAGCTCCGGGACAAATACTGAAGCTTTCTTT

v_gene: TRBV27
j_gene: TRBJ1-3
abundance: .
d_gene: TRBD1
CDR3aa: CASSRGPLTGNTIYF
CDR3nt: TGTGCCAGCAGCAGGGGGCCCTTAACTGGAAACACCATATATTTT

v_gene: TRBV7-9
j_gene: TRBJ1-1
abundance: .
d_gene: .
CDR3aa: CASSLVQNTEAFF
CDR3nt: TGTGCCAGCAGCTTAGTTCAGAACACTGAAGCTTTCTTT

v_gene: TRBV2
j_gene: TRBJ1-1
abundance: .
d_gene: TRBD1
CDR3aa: CASSEVGDREDVRWGTEAFF
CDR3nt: TGTGCCAGCAGTGAAGTCGGGGACAGGGAGGACGTCCGTTGGGGCACTGAAGCTTTCTTT

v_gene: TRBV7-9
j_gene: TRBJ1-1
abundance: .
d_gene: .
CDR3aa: CASSLLASTDMNTEAFF
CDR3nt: TGTGCCAGCAGCTTACTCGCCTCGACAGATATGAACACTGAAGCTTTCTTT

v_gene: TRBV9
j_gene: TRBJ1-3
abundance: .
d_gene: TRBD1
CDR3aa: CASSVVPGQESSGNTIYF
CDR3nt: TGTGCCAGCAGCGTAGTCCCGGGACAGGAGAGCTCTGGAAACACCATATATTTT

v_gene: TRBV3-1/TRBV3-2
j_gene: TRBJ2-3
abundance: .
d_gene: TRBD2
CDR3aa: CASSQGTSGALKQYF
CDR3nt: TGTGCCAGCAGCCAAGGCACTAGCGGGGCCTTAAAGCAGTATTTT

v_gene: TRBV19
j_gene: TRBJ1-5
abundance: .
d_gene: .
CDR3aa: CASSINSDSGGPQHF
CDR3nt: TGTGCCAGTAGTATTAACAGTGACAGCGGGGGGCCCCAGCATTTT

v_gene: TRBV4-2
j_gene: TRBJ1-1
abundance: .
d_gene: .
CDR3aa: CASSQEGAVNTEAFF
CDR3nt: TGTGCCAGCAGCCAAGAAGGGGCAGTGAACACTGAAGCTTTCTTT

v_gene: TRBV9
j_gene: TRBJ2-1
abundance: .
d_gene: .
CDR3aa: CASSGQVGGYNEQFF
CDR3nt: TGTGCCAGCAGCGGGCAGGTAGGGGGCTACAATGAGCAGTTCTTC

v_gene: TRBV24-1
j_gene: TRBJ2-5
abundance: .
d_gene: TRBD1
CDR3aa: CATSEVTGGRETQYF
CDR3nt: TGTGCCACCAGTGAGGTGACAGGGGGAAGAGAGACCCAGTACTTC

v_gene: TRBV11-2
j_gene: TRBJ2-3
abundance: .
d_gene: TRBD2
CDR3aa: CASSSTSGGSTDTQYF
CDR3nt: TGTGCCAGCAGCTCAACTAGCGGGGGAAGTACAGATACGCAGTATTTT

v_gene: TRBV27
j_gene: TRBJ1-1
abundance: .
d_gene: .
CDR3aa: CASSLGVGRGGMNTEAFF
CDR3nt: TGTGCCAGCAGTTTAGGTGTAGGGCGGGGAGGGATGAACACTGAAGCTTTCTTT

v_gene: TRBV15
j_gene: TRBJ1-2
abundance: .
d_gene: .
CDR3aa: CATSRGQNSGYTF
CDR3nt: TGTGCCACCAGCAGAGGACAGAACAGCGGCTACACCTTC

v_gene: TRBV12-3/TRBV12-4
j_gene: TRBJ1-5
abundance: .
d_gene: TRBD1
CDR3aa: CASRGGVGQPQHF
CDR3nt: TGTGCCAGCAGAGGGGGCGTCGGGCAGCCCCAGCATTTT

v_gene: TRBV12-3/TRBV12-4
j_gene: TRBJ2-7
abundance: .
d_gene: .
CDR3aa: CASSLSTYEQYF
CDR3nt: TGTGCCAGCAGTTTATCCACCTACGAGCAGTACTTC

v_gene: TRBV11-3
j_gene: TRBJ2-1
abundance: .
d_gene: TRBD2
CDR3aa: CASSPGTSGPYNEQFF
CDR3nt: TGTGCCAGCAGCCCAGGGACTAGCGGGCCCTACAATGAGCAGTTCTTC

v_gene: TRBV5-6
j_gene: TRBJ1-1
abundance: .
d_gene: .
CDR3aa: CASSLAGDEAFF
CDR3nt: TGTGCCAGCAGCTTGGCGGGAGATGAAGCTTTCTTT

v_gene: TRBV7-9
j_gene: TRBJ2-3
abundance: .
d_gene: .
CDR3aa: CASSPRSDTQYF
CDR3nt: TGTGCCAGCAGCCCGAGGTCAGATACGCAGTATTTT

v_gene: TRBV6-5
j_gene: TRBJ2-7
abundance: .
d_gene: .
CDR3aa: CASTDTGYGYEQYF
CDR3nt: TGTGCCAGCACCGACACAGGGTACGGGTACGAGCAGTACTTC

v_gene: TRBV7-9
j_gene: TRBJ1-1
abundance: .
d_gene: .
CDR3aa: CASSLSQGAEAFF
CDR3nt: TGTGCCAGCAGCTTAAGTCAGGGCGCTGAAGCTTTCTTT

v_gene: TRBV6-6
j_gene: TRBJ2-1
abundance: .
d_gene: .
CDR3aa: CASSPSIGQGGGNEQFF
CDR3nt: TGTGCCAGCAGTCCGTCTATCGGCCAGGGAGGTGGCAATGAGCAGTTCTTC

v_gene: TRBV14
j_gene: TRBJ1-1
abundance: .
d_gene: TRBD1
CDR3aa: CASSQVTGVTEAFF
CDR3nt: TGTGCCAGCAGCCAAGTCACAGGGGTCACTGAAGCTTTCTTT

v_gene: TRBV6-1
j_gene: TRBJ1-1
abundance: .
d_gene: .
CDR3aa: CASSEGGTMRAFF
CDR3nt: TGTGCCAGCAGTGAGGGGGGGACAATGAGGGCTTTCTTT

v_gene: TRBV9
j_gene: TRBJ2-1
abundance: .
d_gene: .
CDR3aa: CASSPGEEQAYNEQFF
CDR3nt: TGTGCCAGCAGCCCAGGGGAAGAGCAGGCTTACAATGAGCAGTTCTTC

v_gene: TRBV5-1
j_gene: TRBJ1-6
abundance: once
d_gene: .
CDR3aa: CASSLDSVNNSPLHF
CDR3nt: TGCGCCAGCAGCTTGGACAGTGTTAATAATTCACCCCTCCACTTT

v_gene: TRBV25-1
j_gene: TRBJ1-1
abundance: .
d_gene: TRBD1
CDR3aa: CASRANRGLNTEAFF
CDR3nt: TGTGCCAGCAGAGCAAACAGGGGGCTGAACACTGAAGCTTTCTTT

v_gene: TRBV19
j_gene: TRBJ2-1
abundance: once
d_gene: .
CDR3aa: CASSPFSSTEEEFF
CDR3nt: TGTGCCAGTAGTCCCTTCTCCTCAACCGAGGAGGAGTTCTTC

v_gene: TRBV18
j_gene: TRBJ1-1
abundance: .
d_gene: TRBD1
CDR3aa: CASSPETGMNTEAFF
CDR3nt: TGTGCCAGCTCACCCGAGACAGGGATGAACACTGAAGCTTTCTTT

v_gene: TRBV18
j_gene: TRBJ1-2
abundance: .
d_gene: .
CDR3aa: CASSLQENYGYTF
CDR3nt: TGTGCCAGCTCACTACAGGAGAACTATGGCTACACCTTC

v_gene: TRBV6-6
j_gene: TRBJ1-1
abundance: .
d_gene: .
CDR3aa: CASSYLGEAFF
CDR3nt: TGTGCCAGCAGTTACCTCGGTGAAGCTTTCTTT

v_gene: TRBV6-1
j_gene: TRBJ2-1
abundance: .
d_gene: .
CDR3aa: CASSEPSRGEQFF
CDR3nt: TGTGCCAGCAGTGAGCCCTCGCGGGGTGAGCAGTTCTTC

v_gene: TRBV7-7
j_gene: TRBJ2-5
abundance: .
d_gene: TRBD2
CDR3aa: CASSLGTSGGRNQETQYF
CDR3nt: TGTGCTAGCAGCTTAGGGACTAGCGGGGGGAGGAACCAAGAGACCCAGTACTTC